This passage covers 16 T cell receptor beta chains from one sample sequenced in a study of cytomegalovirus exposure and HLA in healthy donors. A multiplex PCR was run with 60 Vbeta primers and 13 Jbeta primers. Here immunoSEQ multiplex PCR was the method, and the copy in TCRdb shows in-frame clones only, minus some. The record lists about 77,000 clones, of which the ten most abundant hold around 15%. The sequenced sample consisted of PBMCs. Receptors originate from a man between 50 and 59 years old in good health and CMV-seropositive.

The V gene is TRBV9, the J gene TRBJ2-3; 8 nucleotides align to TRBD2. J gave up 6 bases and V 1 base, and 7 bases lay outside the gene matches. This CDR3 has 15 residues. The germline V gene encodes CDR1 SGDLS and CDR2 YYNGEE. The CDR3 nucleotides are TGTGCCAGCAGCGTAAGGGATAGCGGGGCCGATACGCAGTATTTT. As protein: CASSVRDSGADTQYF.

Notes on this clone: Other DNA variants within this sample encode the same CDR3. This chain links TRBV19 with TRBJ2-3; 7 bases fit TRBD2. CDR1 and CDR2 (germline): LNHDA, SQIVND (reference sequence). This CDR3 region has 18 residues. Written as DNA, the CDR3 is TGTGCTCTCAGTAAGTTGGAGGGTCTAGCGGTTAGCACAGATACGCAGTATTTT. It yields the protein CALSKLEGLAVSTDTQYF.

This clone is classed as medium-sized by frequency. The sample holds other DNA sequences that translate to the same CDR3. The chain recombines TRBV6-1 with TRBJ2-1; 8 positions agree with TRBD2. The CDR3 sequence is 15 residues long. V lost 1 base and J lost 6; bases outside the gene matches: 5. Germline CDR1 and CDR2: MNHNS and SASEGT. CDR3 in DNA: TGTGCCAGCAGTGAAGAGGGTAGCGGGGCCAATGAGCAGTTCTTC. Amino acids: CASSEEGSGANEQFF.

The chain combines TRBV28 with TRBJ1-5; 8 bases line up with TRBD1. This CDR3 is 14 amino acids long. Germline V CDR1 and CDR2: MDHEN, SYDVKM. With V trimmed by 8 bases and J by 2 bases, 5 bases remained unmatched. The CDR3 region has the DNA TGTGCCAGCCAGGACAGGGTGGGCAATCAGCCCCAGCATTTT. This codes for CASQDRVGNQPQHF.

The rearrangement uses TRBV27 and TRBJ2-3; the match to TRBD1 covers 10 bases. The CDR3 totals 15 residues. With V trimmed by 5 bases and J by 4 bases, 6 bases remained unmatched. The germline CDR1 and CDR2 sequences are MNHEY and SMNVEV (reference sequence). The CDR3 DNA reads TGTGCCAGCAGTATATGGGACAGGGGACCAGATACGCAGTATTTT. Its translation is CASSIWDRGPDTQYF.

V and J are TRBV6-5 and TRBJ1-2, with 7 bases lining up with TRBD1. CDR1 is MNHEY, CDR2 SVGAGI, per germline. The CDR3 length is 15 residues. The junction had 9 bases not matched to a gene; V was cut back by 0 bases and J by 8 bases. This CDR3 is CASSYSDRALIGYTF. For the CDR3, the DNA is TGTGCCAGCAGTTACTCCGACAGGGCCCTCATCGGCTACACCTTC.

This chain connects TRBV6-5 to TRBJ2-2, with 7 bases fitting TRBD1. V was clipped by 4 bases and J by 6 bases; unmatched bases: 5. Per germline, CDR1 MNHEY and CDR2 SVGAGI. The CDR3 runs to 14 residues. The CDR3 bases are TGTGCCAGCAGTTCCAACAGGGGCGCCGGGGAGCTGTTTTTT. Translating it yields CASSSNRGAGELFF.

The chain employs TRBV7-2 and TRBJ2-2; tentatively, D is TRBD2 (6 bases). V was clipped by 0 bases and J by 1 base, with 6 bases between them. This CDR3 has 15 residues. CDR1 is SGHTA and CDR2 is FQGNSA in the germline V gene. The CDR3 sequence is CASSLAGGNTGELFF. CDR3 in DNA: TGTGCCAGCAGCTTAGCCGGGGGGAACACCGGGGAGCTGTTTTTT.

The V call is TRBV12-5, the J call TRBJ2-3; D is perhaps TRBD2 (6 bases). The CDR3 totals 16 residues. V was trimmed by 4 bases and J by 0 bases, leaving 14 bases between them. Germline V CDR1 and CDR2: LGHNT, FRNRAP. The CDR3 is CASGWGGGGSTDTQYF. The CDR3 bases are TGTGCTAGTGGTTGGGGAGGTGGGGGGAGCACAGATACGCAGTATTTT.

The chain has TRBV20-1 and TRBJ2-5, with D tentatively TRBD2 (6 bases). Germline CDR1 reads DFQATT; CDR2 reads SNEGSKA (reference sequence). The CDR3 has 11 residues. CDR3 in DNA: TGCAGCCCGGACTATCAAGAGACCCAGTACTTC. As protein: CSPDYQETQYF.

The gene calls are TRBV10-1 and TRBJ1-5; the D gene is possibly TRBD1 (6 bases). V was clipped by 8 bases and J by 7 bases, with 9 bases between them. The CDR3 covers 11 residues. Germline assignment: CDR1 WNHNN and CDR2 SYGVQD (reference sequence). The CDR3 is CASPDSQPQHF. The CDR3 region has the DNA TGCGCCAGCCCGGACAGCCAGCCCCAGCATTTT.

The J gene is TRBJ1-5, the V gene TRBV28, with no clear D. Germline CDR1 is MDHEN and CDR2 is SYDVKM. V was shortened by 7 bases and J by 4 bases, with 11 bases between the two germline ends. This CDR3 is built from 13 residues. The CDR3 region has the DNA TGTGCCAGCACCCCAGGCCGGAATCAGCCCCAGCATTTT. Protein product: CASTPGRNQPQHF. The full variable domain, with the rest looked up from reference TRBV28 and TRBJ1-5, is DVKVTQSSRYLVKRTGEKVFLECVQDMDHENMFWYRQDPGLGLRLIYFSYDVKMKEKGDIPEGYSVSREKKERFSLILESASTNQTSMYLCASTPGRNQPQHFGDGTRLSIL.

The V and J genes are TRBV10-3 and TRBJ1-5; no definite D call. This CDR3 comprises 13 residues. Germline V CDR1 and CDR2: ENHRY, SYGVKD. Between the trimmed V and J ends, which lost 0 bases and 5 bases, there was a span of 5 bases. The CDR3 nucleotides are TGTGCCATCAGTGAGTCTGCGGATCAGCCCCAGCATTTT. Residues: CAISESADQPQHF.

V and J are TRBV6-1 and TRBJ1-2; TRBD1 might be the D (6 bases). V lost 4 bases and J 1 base, leaving 13 bases between the germline ends. This CDR3 comprises 15 residues. From germline, CDR1 is MNHNS and CDR2 SASEGT. CDR3 sequence reads: CASSVTGNYNYGYTF. The CDR3 nucleotides are TGTGCCAGCAGTGTAACAGGGAACTATAACTATGGCTACACCTTC.

CDR3 sequence (DNA): TGCGCCAGCAGCTTTACTTCTGACTCTGAGGAGCTGTTTTTT. This gives the protein CASSFTSDSEELFF. The chain uses TRBV5-1 and TRBJ2-2, with D hard to call. CDR1 is SGHRS and CDR2 is YFSETQ in the germline V gene. The CDR3 is made up of 14 amino acids. V was shortened by 2 bases and J by 10 bases, with 15 bases between the two germline ends.

The gene calls are TRBV4-2 and TRBJ2-1; D perhaps matches TRBD2 (5 bases). The CDR3 is made up of 17 amino acids. Germline CDR1 reads LGHNA; CDR2 reads YNFKEQ. Trimming took 1 base from V and 7 from J, leaving 20 bases between them. CDR3 in DNA: TGTGCCAGCAGCCAAGTATATGGGAGCTACCAAATAAATGAGCAGTTCTTC. It codes for CASSQVYGSYQINEQFF.